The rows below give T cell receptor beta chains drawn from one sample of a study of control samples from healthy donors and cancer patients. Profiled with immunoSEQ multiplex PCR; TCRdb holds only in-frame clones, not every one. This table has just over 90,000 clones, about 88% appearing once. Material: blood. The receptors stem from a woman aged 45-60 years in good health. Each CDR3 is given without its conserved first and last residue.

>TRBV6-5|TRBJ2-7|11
ASRSTDYYEQY
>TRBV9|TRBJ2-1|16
ASSPTSGSLPTYNEQF
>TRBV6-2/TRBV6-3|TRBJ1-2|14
ASSYHRMGTEDGYT
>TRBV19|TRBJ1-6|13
ASSIVGSNNSPLH
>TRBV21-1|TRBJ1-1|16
ASSKGKVRAEGDTEAF
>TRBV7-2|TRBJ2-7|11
ASRRDRGDEQY
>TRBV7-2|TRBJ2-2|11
ASSLAPFGELF
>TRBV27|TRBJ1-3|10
ASSLPGNTIY
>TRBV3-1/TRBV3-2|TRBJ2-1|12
ASSHMDRMGEQF
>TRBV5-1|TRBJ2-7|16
ASSSAGLAGGGREEQY
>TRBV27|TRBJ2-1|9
ASSNYNEQF
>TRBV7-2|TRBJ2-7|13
ASSHPGGFSYEQY
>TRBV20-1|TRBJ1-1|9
SAKWGTEAF
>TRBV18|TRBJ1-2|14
ASSPLQGKSDYGYT
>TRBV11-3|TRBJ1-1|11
ASSRDRDTEAF
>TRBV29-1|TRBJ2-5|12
SVGETGGRETQY
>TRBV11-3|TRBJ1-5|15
ASSLYYIGTGNQPQH
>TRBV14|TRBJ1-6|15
ASSQEPGGRNNSPLH
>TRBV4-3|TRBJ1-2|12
ASSQGQALAGYT